Listed below are T cell receptor beta chains from one sample, sequenced in a study of sequential checkpoint blockade in melanoma. TCRdb's copy holds only in-frame clones and misses some; the assay was immunoSEQ multiplex PCR. The table lists about 40,000 clones, 86% of them singletons. The sequences come from CD8+ T cells sorted from blood (inferred from file names), collected from a patient given nivolumab and ipilimumab in sequence. Receptors originate from a human donor with melanoma. Both conserved end residues are part of each CDR3. The order of the fields is V gene, clone size, D gene, CDR3 length, J gene, CDR3 DNA, CDR3 protein. A D gene is named only where the DNA matches it firmly. Size is stated for part of the rows, as once, few or many counts, or as a class when the clone is expanded.

V: TRBV11-1
size: few
D: TRBD1
length: 14
J: TRBJ1-6
DNA: TGTGCCAGCAGCCGGACAGGAAACAATTCACCCCTCCACTTT
CDR3: CASSRTGNNSPLHF

V: TRBV15
size: -
D: -
length: 17
J: TRBJ2-6
DNA: TGTGCCACCAGCGTACAGGGTCCCGGCTCTGGGGCCAACGTCCTGACTTTC
CDR3: CATSVQGPGSGANVLTF

V: TRBV5-4
size: -
D: TRBD2
length: 19
J: TRBJ2-3
DNA: TGTGCCAGCAGCCTGCGGACTAGCGGGAGTAAGATCGTTACAGATACGCAGTATTTT
CDR3: CASSLRTSGSKIVTDTQYF

V: TRBV9
size: once
D: -
length: 16
J: TRBJ1-1
DNA: TGTGCCAGCAGCGTTTGGGGGGGCAGGGCGGATACTGAAGCTTTCTTT
CDR3: CASSVWGGRADTEAFF

V: TRBV5-6
size: -
D: -
length: 13
J: TRBJ2-5
DNA: TGTGCCAGCAGCTTCCTTAGAGAAGAGACCCAGTACTTC
CDR3: CASSFLREETQYF

V: TRBV6-5
size: -
D: TRBD2
length: 15
J: TRBJ2-1
DNA: TGTGCCAGCAGTTACTCGCGGACTAGTCACAATGAGCAGTTCTTC
CDR3: CASSYSRTSHNEQFF

V: TRBV2
size: once
D: TRBD2
length: 14
J: TRBJ2-1
DNA: TGTGCCAGCAGACGACTAGCGGGGAACAATGAGCAGTTCTTC
CDR3: CASRRLAGNNEQFF

V: TRBV27
size: -
D: TRBD2
length: 14
J: TRBJ2-7
DNA: TGTGCCAGCAGTCCTGGACTAGCGTCCTACGAGCAGTACTTC
CDR3: CASSPGLASYEQYF

V: TRBV15
size: -
D: TRBD2
length: 15
J: TRBJ2-3
DNA: TGTGCCACCAGCGGTCCCGGGACTACTACAGATACGCAGTATTTT
CDR3: CATSGPGTTTDTQYF

V: TRBV4-2
size: -
D: -
length: 18
J: TRBJ2-1
DNA: TGTGCCAGCAGCCAAGATACAAGGCACTACCTCGGCTACAATGAGCAGTTCTTC
CDR3: CASSQDTRHYLGYNEQFF

V: TRBV7-9
size: -
D: -
length: 14
J: TRBJ2-5
DNA: TGTGCCAGCAGCTTACCCGGGGGTGAAGAGACCCAGTACTTC
CDR3: CASSLPGGEETQYF

V: TRBV19
size: -
D: -
length: 15
J: TRBJ1-1
DNA: TGTGCCAGTACCCTGGGGGCAGAAATGAACACTGAAGCTTTCTTT
CDR3: CASTLGAEMNTEAFF

V: TRBV19
size: -
D: TRBD2
length: 16
J: TRBJ2-1
DNA: TGTGCCAGCGGTGGGGCCCTAGCGGGGGACTCCAATGAGCAGTTCTTC
CDR3: CASGGALAGDSNEQFF

V: TRBV15
size: -
D: TRBD1
length: 16
J: TRBJ1-3
DNA: TGTGCCACCAGCAGCAACAGGGGGCTAGCCGGAAACACCATATATTTT
CDR3: CATSSNRGLAGNTIYF

V: TRBV11-2
size: -
D: TRBD1
length: 15
J: TRBJ2-5
DNA: TGTGCCAGCAGCTCCTGGGACAGGGAGCAAGAGACCCAGTACTTC
CDR3: CASSSWDREQETQYF

V: TRBV10-2
size: -
D: -
length: 14
J: TRBJ2-5
DNA: TGCGCCAGCAGTGAGCTAGCCCCCGGATTGAAGCAGTACTTC
CDR3: CASSELAPGLKQYF

V: TRBV7-2
size: -
D: -
length: 12
J: TRBJ2-1
DNA: TGTGCCAGCAGCCCCATGGGCGATGAGCAGTTCTTC
CDR3: CASSPMGDEQFF

V: TRBV7-9
size: -
D: -
length: 12
J: TRBJ2-7
DNA: TGTGCCAGCAGCTCGGGACTCTACGAGCAGTACTTC
CDR3: CASSSGLYEQYF

V: TRBV6-1
size: -
D: -
length: 16
J: TRBJ2-7
DNA: TGTGCCAGCAGTGAAACCCGGGGATGGGGAGCCTACGAGCAGTACTTC
CDR3: CASSETRGWGAYEQYF

V: TRBV12-5
size: -
D: -
length: 13
J: TRBJ1-1
DNA: TGTGCTAGTGGTGGGGCCATTTGGACTGAAGCTTTCTTT
CDR3: CASGGAIWTEAFF

V: TRBV9
size: once
D: TRBD1
length: 14
J: TRBJ1-6
DNA: TGTGCCAGCAGCGGCCGGGACAGTTCCTCACCCCTCCACTTT
CDR3: CASSGRDSSSPLHF

V: TRBV19
size: -
D: TRBD2
length: 15
J: TRBJ2-3
DNA: TGTGCCAGTAGTATTCCGAGCGGGAGCGAAGATACGCAGTATTTT
CDR3: CASSIPSGSEDTQYF

V: TRBV5-1
size: -
D: TRBD1
length: 14
J: TRBJ2-7
DNA: TGCGCCAGCAGCTTCGGGACAGGGCCCTACGAGCAGTACTTC
CDR3: CASSFGTGPYEQYF

V: TRBV27
size: -
D: TRBD1
length: 14
J: TRBJ1-1
DNA: TGTGCCAGCAGTTCGGGACAGGGAAACACTGAAGCTTTCTTT
CDR3: CASSSGQGNTEAFF

V: TRBV9
size: -
D: -
length: 13
J: TRBJ1-1
DNA: TGTGCCAGCAGCGTAGGAGGTAGCACTGAAGCTTTCTTT
CDR3: CASSVGGSTEAFF

V: TRBV14
size: -
D: -
length: 14
J: TRBJ1-4
DNA: TGTGCCAGCAGCCAAGAGTACAGTCGTGCGAAACTGTTTTTT
CDR3: CASSQEYSRAKLFF

V: TRBV10-1
size: -
D: TRBD2
length: 15
J: TRBJ2-3
DNA: TGCGCCAGCAGTGAAGTGACTAGCGGGATAGATACGCAGTATTTT
CDR3: CASSEVTSGIDTQYF

V: TRBV6-5
size: -
D: TRBD1
length: 14
J: TRBJ1-1
DNA: TGTGCCAGCAGTTACTCGGACAGGACGACTGAAGCTTTCTTT
CDR3: CASSYSDRTTEAFF

V: TRBV5-1
size: few
D: -
length: 17
J: TRBJ2-1
DNA: TGCGCCAGCAGCTTGGAGGTCTGGGACATATCCTACAATGAGCAGTTCTTC
CDR3: CASSLEVWDISYNEQFF

V: TRBV11-2
size: -
D: TRBD1
length: 15
J: TRBJ2-7
DNA: TGTGCCAGCAGCTACCAGCCGGGACAGATTTACGAGCAGTACTTC
CDR3: CASSYQPGQIYEQYF

V: TRBV7-9
size: -
D: -
length: 14
J: TRBJ1-5
DNA: TGTGCCAGCAGCGACGACAGTCCTAATCAGCCCCAGCATTTT
CDR3: CASSDDSPNQPQHF

V: TRBV9
size: -
D: TRBD1
length: 17
J: TRBJ1-2
DNA: TGTGCCAGCAGCGTAGGCCCCTCGGGACAGGGAACCTATGGCTACACCTTC
CDR3: CASSVGPSGQGTYGYTF

V: TRBV27
size: -
D: TRBD1
length: 17
J: TRBJ2-7
DNA: TGTGCCAGCAGTCTCCGTTTCCGACAGGGGATTTTCTACGAGCAGTACTTC
CDR3: CASSLRFRQGIFYEQYF

V: TRBV5-1
size: -
D: TRBD2
length: 14
J: TRBJ2-3
DNA: TGCGCCAGCAGCCCCCGGACTAGTGCAGATACGCAGTATTTT
CDR3: CASSPRTSADTQYF

V: TRBV19
size: -
D: TRBD2
length: 16
J: TRBJ2-5
DNA: TGTGCCAGTATGCAGTCCGGGACTAGCGGCCAAGAGACCCAGTACTTC
CDR3: CASMQSGTSGQETQYF

V: TRBV28
size: -
D: -
length: 17
J: TRBJ1-5
DNA: TGTGCCAGCAGTTTCCCCGACGGGATCCATAGCAATCAGCCCCAGCATTTT
CDR3: CASSFPDGIHSNQPQHF

V: TRBV4-3
size: -
D: -
length: 16
J: TRBJ1-3
DNA: TGCGCCAGCAGCCAAGATCCCAGTTACTCTGGAAACACCATATATTTT
CDR3: CASSQDPSYSGNTIYF

V: TRBV15
size: -
D: -
length: 16
J: TRBJ1-4
DNA: TGTGCCACCAGCAGAAATCCAGGGGCAACTAATGAAAAACTGTTTTTT
CDR3: CATSRNPGATNEKLFF

V: TRBV5-6
size: once
D: TRBD1
length: 15
J: TRBJ1-2
DNA: TGTGCCAGCAGCTTGTTAATGACAGGGAACTATGGCTACACCTTC
CDR3: CASSLLMTGNYGYTF

V: TRBV7-8
size: -
D: -
length: 17
J: TRBJ2-2
DNA: TGTGCCAGCAGCTTAGAGTATGGGACTCAGAACACCGGGGAGCTGTTTTTT
CDR3: CASSLEYGTQNTGELFF

V: TRBV27
size: -
D: -
length: 13
J: TRBJ1-5
DNA: TGTGCCAGCAGTTTATCCGTCAATCAGCCCCAGCATTTT
CDR3: CASSLSVNQPQHF

V: TRBV29-1
size: -
D: -
length: 12
J: TRBJ2-3
DNA: TGCAGCGTTGTTTCAAGCACAGATACGCAGTATTTT
CDR3: CSVVSSTDTQYF

V: TRBV13
size: -
D: TRBD2
length: 18
J: TRBJ2-1
DNA: TGTGCCAGCAGCTTATACCCTAGCGGGCCCGAGTCCTACAATGAGCAGTTCTTC
CDR3: CASSLYPSGPESYNEQFF

V: TRBV21-1
size: few
D: -
length: 15
J: TRBJ1-2
DNA: TGTGCCAGCAGCGCTCGGGGGGGTTTTGGCTATGGCTACACCTTC
CDR3: CASSARGGFGYGYTF